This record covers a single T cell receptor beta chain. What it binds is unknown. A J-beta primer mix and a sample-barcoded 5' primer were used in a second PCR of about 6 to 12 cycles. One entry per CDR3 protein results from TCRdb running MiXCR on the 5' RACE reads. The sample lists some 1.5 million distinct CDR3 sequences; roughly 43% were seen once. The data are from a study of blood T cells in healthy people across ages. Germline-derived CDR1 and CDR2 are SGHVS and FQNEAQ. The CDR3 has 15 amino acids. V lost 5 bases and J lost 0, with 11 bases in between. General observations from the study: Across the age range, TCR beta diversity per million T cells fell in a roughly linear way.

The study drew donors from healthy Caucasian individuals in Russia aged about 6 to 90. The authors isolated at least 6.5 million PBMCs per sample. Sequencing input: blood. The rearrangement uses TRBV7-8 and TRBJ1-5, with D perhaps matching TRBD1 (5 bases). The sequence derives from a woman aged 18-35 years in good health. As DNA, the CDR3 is TGTGCCAGCAGCATAGACAGCTATAGCAATCAGCCCCAGCATTTT. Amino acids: CASSIDSYSNQPQHF.